A single sample gave rise to the 13 T cell receptor beta chains below, sequenced in a study of chemoradiotherapy in HPV16-positive cancers. The table came from immunoSEQ multiplex PCR; TCRdb's copy has only in-frame clones and leaves some out. The sample carries 1,500 to 2,000 clones, 75% to 80% recorded once. This material consisted of tumor tissue, taken from a patient who underwent chemoradiotherapy. Every receptor here comes from a human donor with HPV-associated anogenital cancer.

As to this clone: A much larger clonotype is one base distant, so this may be a read error. The chain recombines TRBV6-5 with TRBJ1-2; tentatively, D is TRBD1 (5 bases). This CDR3 contains 14 residues. Trimming left V 5 bases short and J 8 bases short, with 18 bases between. Germline CDR1 is MNHEY and CDR2 is SVGAGI. This CDR3 reads CASSDGAPGGGYTF. As DNA, the CDR3 is TGTGCCAGCAGTGACGGGGCTCCCGGCGGAGGCTACACCTTC.

The chain recombines TRBV5-1 with TRBJ2-1, with no clear D. This CDR3 contains 15 residues. Germline V CDR1 and CDR2: SGHRS, YFSETQ. Trimming cost V 0 bases and J 5 bases, with 12 bases left between them. CDR3 sequence reads: CASSLGPSPNNEQFF. The CDR3 nucleotides read TGCGCCAGCAGCTTGGGACCCTCTCCCAACAATGAGCAGTTCTTC.

J is TRBJ2-7 and V is TRBV5-8; 9 bases align to TRBD1. In germline, CDR1 is SGHTS, CDR2 YDEGEE. The CDR3 totals 14 residues. V gave up 4 bases and J gave up 4 bases; unmatched junction bases: 6. DNA of the CDR3: TGTGCCAGCAGCCCCGGGACAGGGTTATACGAGCAGTACTTC. It encodes CASSPGTGLYEQYF.

The chain is built from TRBV6-6 and TRBJ2-2; D is uncertain. The CDR3 length is 16 residues. Per the germline V gene, CDR1 is MNHNY and CDR2 is SVGAGI (reference sequence). V lost 4 bases to trimming and J lost 1 base, with 13 bases between them. The CDR3 region has the DNA TGTGCCAGCAGTTCCCAAATTGGGGTGAACACCGGGGAGCTGTTTTTT. Translating gives CASSSQIGVNTGELFF.

This rearrangement joins TRBV28 to TRBJ2-7, with no clear D. The CDR3 covers 11 residues. Looked up from germline, CDR1 is MDHEN and CDR2 is SYDVKM. Trimming left V 5 bases short and J 3 bases short, with 5 bases between. This CDR3 is CASSPDYEQYF. CDR3 in DNA: TGTGCCAGCAGTCCGGACTACGAGCAGTACTTC.

This chain uses TRBV6-4 with TRBJ2-1, with 8 bases fitting TRBD2. From germline, CDR1 is MRHNA and CDR2 SNTAGT. This CDR3 has 13 amino acids. Trimming at V came to 5 bases and at J to 9 bases, leaving 6 bases not matched to a gene. As DNA, the CDR3 is TGTGCCAGCAGTACTAGCGGCGGGGGTGAGCAGTTCTTC. It is translated as CASSTSGGGEQFF.

The chain employs TRBV2 and TRBJ1-6, with D unclear. The V gene's germline CDR1 is SNHLY and CDR2 FYNNEI. The CDR3 totals 12 residues. V shed 6 bases and J shed 6 bases, with 6 bases lying between them. The CDR3 protein is CASRVFNSPLHF. The CDR3 nucleotides read TGTGCCAGCAGGGTATTTAATTCACCCCTCCACTTT. Full variable domain (remainder filled in from reference TRBV2 and TRBJ1-6): EPEVTQTPSHQVTQMGQEVILRCVPISNHLYFYWYRQILGQKVEFLVSFYNNEISEKSEIFDDQFSVERPDGSNFTLKIRSTKLEDSAMYFCASRVFNSPLHFGNGTRLTVT.

This clone was detected once. V is TRBV29-1 and J is TRBJ1-1; weak D call: TRBD1 (6 bases). This CDR3 has 14 amino acids. From germline, CDR1 is SQVTM and CDR2 ANQGSEA. Deletions cut 7 bases from V and 1 base from J, with 16 bases between. The DNA for the CDR3 is TGCAGCGCCCAAACCCGGACAGCGAACACTGAAGCTTTCTTT. Translating gives CSAQTRTANTEAFF.

The CDR3 DNA sequence: TGTGCCAGCAGCTTAGGGCAGCTGAACACTGAAGCTTTCTTT. It specifies CASSLGQLNTEAFF. The rearrangement uses TRBV7-9 and TRBJ1-1, with D uncertain. The CDR3 contains 14 residues. V was pared by 1 base and J by 0 bases, with 6 bases between. Germline CDR1 SEHNR, CDR2 FQNEAQ (reference sequence). Using reference TRBV7-9 and TRBJ1-1 for the parts outside the CDR3, the full variable domain is DTGVSQNPRHKITKRGQNVTFRCDPISEHNRLYWYRQTLGQGPEFLTYFQNEAQLEKSRLLSDRFSAERPKGSFSTLEIQRTEQGDSAMYLCASSLGQLNTEAFFGQGTRLTVV.

V gene TRBV6-5 combines with J gene TRBJ2-1; weak D call: TRBD2 (5 bases). Per the germline V gene, CDR1 is MNHEY and CDR2 is SVGAGI. Trimming pared 10 bases from V and 4 bases from J, leaving 17 bases between. The CDR3 loop spans 14 amino acids. DNA for the CDR3: TGTGCCACCAAGCGAAGCGGTGGATACAATGAGCAGTTCTTC. It specifies CATKRSGGYNEQFF.

The gene calls are TRBV28 and TRBJ1-1, with no clear D. Looked up from germline, CDR1 is MDHEN and CDR2 is SYDVKM. The CDR3 runs 14 residues. V lost 7 bases and J lost 0, with 12 bases in between. The CDR3 DNA is TGTGCCAGCATCGCGTCGATTATGAACACTGAAGCTTTCTTT. The encoded protein is CASIASIMNTEAFF. Variable domain in full (rest from reference TRBV28 and TRBJ1-1): DVKVTQSSRYLVKRTGEKVFLECVQDMDHENMFWYRQDPGLGLRLIYFSYDVKMKEKGDIPEGYSVSREKKERFSLILESASTNQTSMYLCASIASIMNTEAFFGQGTRLTVV.

The J gene is TRBJ1-2, the V gene TRBV27; TRBD1 matches 7 bases. In germline, CDR1 is MNHEY, CDR2 SMNVEV (reference sequence). The CDR3 covers 14 residues. Trimming at V came to 0 bases and at J to 4 bases, leaving 2 bases not matched to a gene. CDR3 coding DNA: TGTGCCAGCAGTTTATCCACAGGGGCCTATGGCTACACCTTC. Translated: CASSLSTGAYGYTF.

The chain recombines TRBV7-9 with TRBJ2-5; 8 bases agree with TRBD1. V trimming: 0 bases; J trimming: 0 bases; junction bases outside the gene matches: 6. Germline V gene data show CDR1 as SEHNR and CDR2 as FQNEAQ (reference sequence). The CDR3 spans 17 residues. CDR3 coding DNA: TGTGCCAGCAGCTTAGCGAGGGGACAGGCCAACCAAGAGACCCAGTACTTC. As protein: CASSLARGQANQETQYF. The whole variable domain, filled in from reference TRBV7-9 and TRBJ2-5, reads DTGVSQNPRHKITKRGQNVTFRCDPISEHNRLYWYRQTLGQGPEFLTYFQNEAQLEKSRLLSDRFSAERPKGSFSTLEIQRTEQGDSAMYLCASSLARGQANQETQYFGPGTRLLVL.